The clone carrying this T cell receptor (beta chain) was detected ten times or more. Its antigen is currently unknown. The sample comes from a study of T cell repertoires in cytomegalovirus infection. Whole-study context: A matching HLA type, together with CMV infection, was signaled by public TCR beta signatures.

Trimming removed 7 bases from V and 1 base from J, with 10 bases in between. This CDR3 comprises 13 residues. Germline CDR1 SGHTA, CDR2 FQGNSA. TCRdb redid the calling of the reads with MiXCR, one entry per CDR3 protein. The repertoire has about 85,000 distinct CDR3 sequences, under 55% of them found once; the top ten carry 93%. The sample here was CD8+ T cells from cultured PBMCs, taken from culture after CMV antigen stimulation. This TCR was sampled from a human donor in good health (CMV status not recorded). Some clones in this sample may be carry-over from other donors' samples. The V call is TRBV7-2, the J call TRBJ1-2, with D unclear. The CDR3 bases are TGTGCCAGCATGGTCCGGGTTAACTATGGCTACACCTTC. It codes for CASMVRVNYGYTF.